The 7 T cell receptor beta chains in this list originate from one sample, sequenced in a study of cytomegalovirus exposure and HLA in healthy donors. PCR involved 60 Vbeta and 13 Jbeta primers. The assay was immunoSEQ multiplex PCR, and TCRdb's table has in-frame clones only and misses some. The sample records about 140,000 clones, about 61% being singletons. The specimen was PBMCs. Every receptor here comes from a male donor in good health and CMV-seronegative.

A few counts support this clone. The chain links TRBV30 to TRBJ1-2; D uncertain. Germline loops: CDR1 GTSNPN, CDR2 SVGIG (reference sequence). The CDR3 is 15 amino acids. The V end lost 4 bases, the J end lost 8 bases, and 23 bases lay between the germline ends. The CDR3 region is CAWITKQARGRGYTF. The CDR3 nucleotides read TGTGCCTGGATAACCAAGCAGGCACGGGGTCGGGGCTACACCTTC.

The rearrangement uses TRBV19 and TRBJ2-3; D perhaps matches TRBD1 (6 bases). Trimming pared 3 bases from V and 4 bases from J, leaving 11 bases between. From germline, CDR1 is LNHDA and CDR2 SQIVND (reference sequence). This CDR3 is built from 14 residues. CDR3 nucleotides: TGTGCCAGTAGTATGCGACAGGCAGCAGATACGCAGTATTTT. This encodes CASSMRQAADTQYF. The full variable domain, in which reference TRBV19 and TRBJ2-3 provide the parts outside the CDR3, is DGGITQSPKYLFRKEGQNVTLSCEQNLNHDAMYWYRQDPGQGLRLIYYSQIVNDFQKGDIAEGYSVSREKKESFPLTVTSAQKNPTAFYLCASSMRQAADTQYFGPGTRLTVL.

This clone was seen a handful of times. The J gene is TRBJ1-2, the V gene TRBV6-1, with D perhaps matching TRBD1 (6 bases). The CDR3 totals 15 residues. Germline V gene sequence: CDR1 MNHNS, CDR2 SASEGT. V lost 2 bases to trimming and J lost 7 bases, with 17 bases between them. In DNA form, the CDR3 reads TGTGCCAGCAGTGAAATATTGGTAGGGGGGGTTGGCTACACCTTC. This sequence encodes CASSEILVGGVGYTF.

This clone was detected many times. CDR3 nucleotides: TGTGCCAGCAGTGCCGGGACAGATAATTCACCCCTCCACTTT. This gives the protein CASSAGTDNSPLHF. The genes are TRBV6-1 and TRBJ1-6, with 7 nucleotides matching TRBD1. J lost 5 bases, V lost 4 bases, and 2 bases had no gene match. The CDR3 extends over 14 amino acids. The germline gives CDR1 MNHNS, CDR2 SASEGT.

The sample holds a few counts of this clone. The CDR3 bases are TGTGCCAGCAGCTCGGGGACAGCCTACTCTGGGGCCAACGTCCTGACTTTC. It yields the protein CASSSGTAYSGANVLTF. This chain connects TRBV11-2 to TRBJ2-6; 7 nucleotides agree with TRBD1. Germline V gene data show CDR1 as SGHAT and CDR2 as FQNNGV. The CDR3 has 17 amino acids. J lost 0 bases, V lost 4 bases, and 6 bases had no gene match.

The chain has TRBV4-1 and TRBJ2-1; 7 bases map to TRBD1. V shed 2 bases, J shed 2 bases, and the junction held 6 bases outside the gene matches. Germline loops: CDR1 MGHRA, CDR2 YSYEKL. The CDR3 runs to 16 residues. The CDR3 DNA reads as TGCGCCAGCAGCCAATCTACAGGGGATGCCTACAATGAGCAGTTCTTC. It is translated as CASSQSTGDAYNEQFF.

This rearrangement joins TRBV10-3 to TRBJ1-6, with 11 bases fitting TRBD1. The V and J ends lost 7 bases and 13 bases, in that order; junction bases with no gene match: 6. The germline V gene encodes CDR1 ENHRY and CDR2 SYGVKD. The CDR3 sequence is 13 residues long. The CDR3 DNA sequence: TGTGCCATCACCTGGGACAGGGGGGCTCCCCTCCACTTT. Its protein product is CAITWDRGAPLHF.